This entry features one T cell receptor (beta chain) sequence. Its target is not known. Some clones are missing from TCRdb's copy, which holds only in-frame ones; the method was immunoSEQ multiplex PCR. The sample records 1.5 million to 1.9 million clones, 95% to 99% being singletons. The CDR3 extends over 18 amino acids. The germline CDR1 and CDR2 sequences are KGHSH and LQKENI. Trimming cost V 6 bases and J 0 bases; bases outside gene matches: 10. This record belongs to a study of shared clonotypes between healthy human individuals. Broader study findings: Depth was large, yet rarefaction showed that sorted-subset sequencing was incomplete.

This sequence was found in a man aged 30-40 years in good health. The chain links TRBV18 to TRBJ2-3; 12 bases line up with TRBD2. Sequenced material: naive CD4+ T cells sorted from blood. Subset denoted: CD45RA+ positively selected. The CDR3 DNA reads as TGTGCCAGCTCGATTAATTCGGGACTAGCGGGCAGCACAGATACGCAGTATTTT. This translates into CASSINSGLAGSTDTQYF.